The 5 T cell receptor beta chains below all came from one sample that was sequenced in a study of T cells in tumors after PD-1 blockade. Clones were read by immunoSEQ multiplex PCR, and TCRdb kept only the in-frame ones, dropping some. The data contain about 59,000 clones, roughly 77% of them singletons. Sample: PBMCs, taken before anti-PD-1 treatment. Receptor source: a human donor with basal cell carcinoma.

This chain uses TRBV7-3 with TRBJ1-1; D gene unclear. The V and J ends lost 1 base and 4 bases respectively, with 10 bases between them. The germline V gene encodes CDR1 SGHTA and CDR2 FQGTGA. The CDR3 runs to 14 residues. CDR3 sequence: CASSLNQAATEAFF. The CDR3 bases are TGTGCCAGCAGCTTAAACCAGGCAGCCACTGAAGCTTTCTTT.

A few counts support this clone. The chain employs TRBV9 and TRBJ1-3; D uncertain. This CDR3 spans 15 amino acids. V lost 0 bases and J lost 0, with 7 bases in between. Germline V gives CDR1 SGDLS, CDR2 YYNGEE. Here the CDR3 DNA reads TGTGCCAGCAGCGTAGGTGTATCCTCTGGAAACACCATATATTTT. It is translated as CASSVGVSSGNTIYF.

This chain uses TRBV5-1 with TRBJ2-2; the match to TRBD2 covers 10 bases. V was pared by 6 bases and J by 6 bases, with 5 bases of the junction left unmatched. Germline CDR1 is SGHRS and CDR2 is YFSETQ. This CDR3 is built from 14 residues. The CDR3 is CASNLAGGAGELFF. The CDR3 nucleotides read TGCGCCAGCAACTTAGCGGGGGGAGCCGGGGAGCTGTTTTTT.

This chain connects TRBV7-9 to TRBJ2-3; 14 positions agree with TRBD2. The CDR3 covers 16 residues. Trimming at V came to 3 bases and at J to 3 bases, leaving 2 bases not matched to a gene. CDR1 and CDR2 (germline): SEHNR, FQNEAQ (reference sequence). The CDR3 sequence: CASSLGLAGETDTQYF. The DNA of the CDR3 is TGTGCCAGCAGCTTGGGACTAGCGGGGGAAACAGATACGCAGTATTTT.

The chain links TRBV5-6 to TRBJ1-2; D is unresolved. The CDR3 runs to 13 residues. Germline V gene data show CDR1 as SGHDT and CDR2 as YYEEEE. V was trimmed by 5 bases and J by 0 bases, leaving 8 bases between them. The DNA for the CDR3 is TGTGCCAGCAGATACGGGACTAACTATGGCTACACCTTC. Translating it yields CASRYGTNYGYTF.